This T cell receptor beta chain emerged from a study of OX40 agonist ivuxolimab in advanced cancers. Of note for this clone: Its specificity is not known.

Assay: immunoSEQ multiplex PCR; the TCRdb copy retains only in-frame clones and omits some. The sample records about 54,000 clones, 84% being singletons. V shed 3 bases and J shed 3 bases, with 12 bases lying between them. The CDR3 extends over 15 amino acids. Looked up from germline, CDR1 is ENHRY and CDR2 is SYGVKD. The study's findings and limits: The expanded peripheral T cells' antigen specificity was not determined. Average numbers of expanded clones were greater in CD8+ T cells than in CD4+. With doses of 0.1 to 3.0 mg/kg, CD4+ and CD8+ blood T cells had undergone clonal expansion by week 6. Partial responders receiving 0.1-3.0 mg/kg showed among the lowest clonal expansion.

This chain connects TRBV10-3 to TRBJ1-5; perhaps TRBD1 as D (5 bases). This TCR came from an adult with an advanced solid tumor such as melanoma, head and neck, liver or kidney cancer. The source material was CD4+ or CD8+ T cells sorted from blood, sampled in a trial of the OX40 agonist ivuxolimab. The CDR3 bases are TGTGCCATCAGTGAAAGGGGCGCGGACAATCAGCCCCAGCATTTT. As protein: CAISERGADNQPQHF.